This is a list of T cell receptor beta chains from one sample in a study of T-cell reconstitution after alpha-beta-depleted transplantation in children. Via MiXCR, TCRdb re-called the PCR reads, giving one row per CDR3 protein. This sample has 450,000 to 700,000 distinct CDR3 sequences, with over 25% found just once. The material was PBMCs, obtained before TCRalphabeta/CD19-depleted stem cell transplant. All receptors come from a boy under two years old with Wiskott-Aldrich syndrome, due to receive a stem cell transplant. Each CDR3 is given with its conserved first and last residue. The order of the fields is V gene, clone size, J gene, D gene, CDR3 protein, CDR3 DNA. A D gene is named only where the DNA matches it firmly. The listing skips clone size in some rows; elsewhere it reads once, few, many or a size class.

>TRBV12-3/TRBV12-4|.|TRBJ2-1|.
CASSFQLPHEQFF
TGTGCCAGCAGTTTTCAGCTCCCCCATGAGCAGTTCTTC
>TRBV5-4|.|TRBJ2-3|.
CASSLGPGASTDTQYF
TGTGCCAGCAGCTTGGGCCCGGGGGCTAGCACAGATACGCAGTATTTT
>TRBV27|few|TRBJ2-1|.
CASRRLVRYNEQFF
TGTGCCAGCCGAAGACTAGTACGTTACAATGAGCAGTTCTTC
>TRBV5-1|few|TRBJ2-7|TRBD2
CASSPRRTSGPSSEQYF
TGCGCCAGCAGCCCAAGACGGACTAGCGGGCCCTCCTCCGAGCAGTACTTC
>TRBV29-1|many|TRBJ2-7|.
CSVGTIYEQYF
TGCAGCGTTGGGACGATTTACGAGCAGTACTTC
>TRBV29-1|few|TRBJ1-3|.
CSVEGSSGNTIYF
TGCAGCGTTGAAGGCAGCTCTGGAAACACCATATATTTT
>TRBV2|few|TRBJ1-3|.
CASRRVFSGNTIYF
TGTGCCAGCAGAAGAGTGTTCTCTGGAAACACCATATATTTT
>TRBV15|few|TRBJ2-5|TRBD2
CATSRGSGRIETQYF
TGTGCCACCAGCAGAGGTAGCGGGAGGATCGAGACCCAGTACTTC
>TRBV5-1|.|TRBJ2-7|TRBD1
CASSGGQGGPYEQYF
TGCGCCAGCAGCGGTGGACAGGGTGGTCCGTACGAGCAGTACTTC
>TRBV28|.|TRBJ2-1|TRBD2
CASSFTTSGRYNEQFF
TGTGCCAGCAGTTTTACGACTAGCGGGCGATACAATGAGCAGTTCTTC
>TRBV7-9|few|TRBJ1-1|.
CASSLPPPAIEAFF
TGTGCCAGCAGCTTGCCGCCCCCTGCCATTGAAGCTTTCTTT
>TRBV7-2|.|TRBJ2-1|.
CASSLGGRGGSYNEQFF
TGTGCCAGCAGCTTGGGTGGCAGGGGAGGCTCCTACAATGAGCAGTTCTTC
>TRBV5-1|few|TRBJ1-5|.
CASSVGIAGQPQHF
TGCGCCAGCAGCGTGGGGATTGCTGGTCAGCCCCAGCATTTT
>TRBV5-6|.|TRBJ2-7|.
CASSLLTGRPYEQYF
TGTGCCAGCAGCTTGCTAACAGGGCGCCCCTACGAGCAGTACTTC
>TRBV24-1|few|TRBJ1-5|.
CATSDRDVYQPQHF
TGTGCCACCAGTGATCGAGACGTCTATCAGCCCCAGCATTTT
>TRBV27|few|TRBJ2-3|.
CASSFLGQDTDTQYF
TGTGCCAGCAGTTTTCTAGGGCAGGACACAGATACGCAGTATTTT
>TRBV5-1|few|TRBJ2-2|.
CASSPTTADTGELFF
TGCGCCAGCAGCCCGACAACAGCCGACACCGGGGAGCTGTTTTTT
>TRBV7-2|.|TRBJ2-1|TRBD2
CASSPDWTSGRAGEQFF
TGTGCCAGCAGCCCGGACTGGACTAGCGGGAGGGCAGGGGAGCAGTTCTTC
>TRBV10-3|.|TRBJ2-7|TRBD2
CAIRTSTYEQYF
TGTGCCATTCGGACTAGCACCTACGAGCAGTACTTC
>TRBV20-1|.|TRBJ1-6|.
CSARSGRNSPLHF
TGCAGTGCTAGATCAGGACGGAATTCACCCCTCCACTTT
>TRBV6-6|.|TRBJ1-2|TRBD1
CASNSAGGYGYTF
TGTGCCAGCAATTCGGCAGGGGGCTATGGCTACACCTTC
>TRBV15|.|TRBJ2-1|TRBD2
CATSAQLAGNSNEQFF
TGTGCCACCAGCGCCCAACTAGCGGGAAACTCCAATGAGCAGTTCTTC
>TRBV4-1|few|TRBJ2-1|TRBD2
CASSQEKLAGVSEQFF
TGCGCCAGCAGCCAAGAGAAGCTAGCGGGAGTTAGTGAGCAGTTCTTC
>TRBV20-1|few|TRBJ2-1|.
CSATGTLAYNEQFF
TGCAGTGCAACCGGGACTCTGGCCTACAATGAGCAGTTCTTC
>TRBV29-1|once|TRBJ2-1|TRBD2
CSVGTSKNSYNEQFF
TGCAGCGTTGGGACTAGCAAAAACTCCTACAATGAGCAGTTCTTC
>TRBV10-3|once|TRBJ1-3|TRBD1
CAITGTGGPGTTIYF
TGTGCCATCACCGGGACAGGGGGTCCTGGAACCACCATATATTTT
>TRBV10-3|.|TRBJ2-3|.
CAISEPSWEVTDTQYF
TGTGCCATCAGTGAGCCCTCGTGGGAGGTCACAGATACGCAGTATTTT
>TRBV10-3|.|TRBJ2-1|TRBD2
CAISEGGLASTYNEQFF
TGTGCCATCAGTGAAGGGGGACTAGCGAGTACCTACAATGAGCAGTTCTTC
>TRBV2|.|TRBJ2-3|.
CASSEAASRGDTQYF
TGTGCCAGCAGTGAAGCGGCTAGCAGGGGAGATACGCAGTATTTT
>TRBV20-1|.|TRBJ2-7|.
CSARNVGEQYF
TGCAGTGCTAGAAACGTAGGCGAGCAGTACTTC
>TRBV3-1|.|TRBJ2-1|TRBD1
CASSQDRGGRLLGNEQFF
TGTGCCAGCAGCCAAGATCGAGGGGGCCGCCTTCTGGGTAATGAGCAGTTCTTC
>TRBV20-1|.|TRBJ2-1|.
CSARRGNEQFF
TGCAGTGCTAGGAGGGGGAATGAGCAGTTCTTC